Included here is one TCR beta chain sequence, with context. Its antigen is unknown. This sample is drawn from a study of CD8+ T cells in alopecia areata. Study as a whole: Percent of scalp involved defined treated patients' severity scores. Findings and caveats of the study: Clonality was higher in lesional than normal scalp, especially in alopecia totalis/universalis.

The sequencing template was cDNA reverse transcribed from extracted RNA. Profiled with immunoSEQ multiplex PCR; TCRdb holds only in-frame clones, not every one. The sample holds hundreds of thousands of clones; 60% are singletons and the top ten take more than 0.85%. Noted treatment: oral pan-JAK inhibitor, 5-10 mg twice daily. The study team obtained lesional scalp punch biopsies and peripheral blood from alopecia areata patients. The receptor was isolated from a human donor with alopecia areata. The sample here was CD4+ T cells sorted from blood, taken at roughly week 52, from a patient treated with tofacitinib.

The CDR3 nucleotides read TGTGCCTGGAGCTCGTTACATGGCTACACCTTC. This codes for CAWSSLHGYTF. J is TRBJ1-2 and V is TRBV30; D is unresolved. V lost 3 bases, J lost 6 bases, and 8 bases lay in between. Looked up from germline, CDR1 is GTSNPN and CDR2 is SVGIG (reference sequence). The CDR3 is 11 residues long.